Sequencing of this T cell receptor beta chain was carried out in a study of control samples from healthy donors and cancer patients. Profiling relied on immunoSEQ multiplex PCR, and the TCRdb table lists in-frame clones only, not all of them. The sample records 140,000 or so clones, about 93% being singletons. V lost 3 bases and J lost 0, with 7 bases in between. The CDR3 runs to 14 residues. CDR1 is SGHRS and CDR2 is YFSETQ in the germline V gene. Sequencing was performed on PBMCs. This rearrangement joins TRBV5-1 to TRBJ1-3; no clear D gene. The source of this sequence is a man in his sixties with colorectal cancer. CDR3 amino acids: CASSSQTSGNTIYF. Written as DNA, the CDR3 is TGCGCCAGCAGCTCCCAAACCTCTGGAAACACCATATATTTT.